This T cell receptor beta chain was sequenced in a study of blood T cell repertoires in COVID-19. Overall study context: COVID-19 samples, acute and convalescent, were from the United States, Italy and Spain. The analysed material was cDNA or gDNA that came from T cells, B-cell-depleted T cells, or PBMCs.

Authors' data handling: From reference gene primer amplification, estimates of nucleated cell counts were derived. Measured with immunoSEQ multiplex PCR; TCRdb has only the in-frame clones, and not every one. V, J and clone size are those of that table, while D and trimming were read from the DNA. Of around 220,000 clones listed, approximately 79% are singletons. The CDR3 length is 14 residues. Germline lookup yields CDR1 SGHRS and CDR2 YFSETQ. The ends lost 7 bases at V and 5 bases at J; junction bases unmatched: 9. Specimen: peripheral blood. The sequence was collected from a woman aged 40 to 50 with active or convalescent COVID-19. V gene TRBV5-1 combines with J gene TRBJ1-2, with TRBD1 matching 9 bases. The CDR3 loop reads CASGSQGAGYGYTF. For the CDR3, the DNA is TGCGCCAGCGGTTCACAGGGGGCAGGGTATGGCTACACCTTC. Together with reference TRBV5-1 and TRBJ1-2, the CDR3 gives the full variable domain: KAGVTQTPRYLIKTRGQQVTLSCSPISGHRSVSWYQQTPGQGLQFLFEYFSETQRNKGNFPGRFSGRQFSNSRSEMNVSTLELGDSALYLCASGSQGAGYGYTFGSGTRLTVV.